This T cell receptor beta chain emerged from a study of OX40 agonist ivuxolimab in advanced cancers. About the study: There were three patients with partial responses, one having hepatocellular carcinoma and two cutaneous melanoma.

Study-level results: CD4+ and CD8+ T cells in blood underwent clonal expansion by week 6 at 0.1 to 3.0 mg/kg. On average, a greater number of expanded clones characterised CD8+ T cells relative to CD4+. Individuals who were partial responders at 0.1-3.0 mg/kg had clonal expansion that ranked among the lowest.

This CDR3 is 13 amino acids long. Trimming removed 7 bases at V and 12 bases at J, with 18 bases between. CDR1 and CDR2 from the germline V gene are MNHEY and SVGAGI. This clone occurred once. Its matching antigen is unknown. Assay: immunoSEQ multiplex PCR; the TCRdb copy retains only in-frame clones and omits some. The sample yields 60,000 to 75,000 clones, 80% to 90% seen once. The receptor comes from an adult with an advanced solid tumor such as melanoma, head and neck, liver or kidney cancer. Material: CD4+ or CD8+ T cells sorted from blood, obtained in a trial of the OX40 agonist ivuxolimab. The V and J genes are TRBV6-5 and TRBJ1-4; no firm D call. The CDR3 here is CASISGLADELFF. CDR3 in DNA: TGTGCCAGCATATCAGGTTTAGCCGACGAACTGTTTTTT.